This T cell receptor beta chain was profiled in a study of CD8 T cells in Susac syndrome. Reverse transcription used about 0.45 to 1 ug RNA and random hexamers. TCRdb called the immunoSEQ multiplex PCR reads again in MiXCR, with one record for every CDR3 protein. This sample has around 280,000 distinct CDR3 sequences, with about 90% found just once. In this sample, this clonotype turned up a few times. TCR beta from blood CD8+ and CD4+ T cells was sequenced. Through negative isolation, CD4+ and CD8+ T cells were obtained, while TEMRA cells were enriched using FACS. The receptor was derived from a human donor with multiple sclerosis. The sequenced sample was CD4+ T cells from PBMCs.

The CDR3 protein is CASSLLASTDTQYF. The DNA for the CDR3 is TGTGCCAGCAGTTTACTAGCGAGCACAGATACGCAGTATTTT. This sequence joins TRBV12-3 or TRBV12-4 and TRBJ2-3; tentative D call: TRBD2 (6 bases). The CDR3 is 14 residues long. V lost 2 bases and J 0 bases, leaving 6 bases between the germline ends.